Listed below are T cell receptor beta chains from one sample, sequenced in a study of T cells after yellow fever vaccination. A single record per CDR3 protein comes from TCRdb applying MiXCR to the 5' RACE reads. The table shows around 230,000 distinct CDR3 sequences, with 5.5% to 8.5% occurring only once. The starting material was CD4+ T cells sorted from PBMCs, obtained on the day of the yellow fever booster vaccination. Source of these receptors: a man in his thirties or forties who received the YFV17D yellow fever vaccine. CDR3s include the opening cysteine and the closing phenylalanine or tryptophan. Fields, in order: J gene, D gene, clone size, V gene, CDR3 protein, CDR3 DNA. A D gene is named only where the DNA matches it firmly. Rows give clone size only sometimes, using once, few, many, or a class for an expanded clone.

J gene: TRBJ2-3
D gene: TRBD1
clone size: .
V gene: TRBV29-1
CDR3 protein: CSVTQGQRTDTQYF
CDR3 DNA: TGCAGCGTTACACAGGGGCAGAGGACAGATACGCAGTATTTT

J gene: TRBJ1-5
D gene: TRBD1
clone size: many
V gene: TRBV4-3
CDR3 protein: CASSLRQGGGQPQHF
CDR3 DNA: TGCGCCAGCAGTTTACGACAGGGAGGGGGTCAGCCCCAGCATTTT

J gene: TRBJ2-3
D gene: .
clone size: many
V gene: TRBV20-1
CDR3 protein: CSAGRDKGTDTQYF
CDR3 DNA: TGCAGTGCCGGGCGGGACAAAGGCACAGATACGCAGTATTTT

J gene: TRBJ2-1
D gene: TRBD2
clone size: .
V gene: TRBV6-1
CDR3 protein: CASSLSGRTADEQFF
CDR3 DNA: TGTGCCAGCAGTCTAAGCGGGAGGACCGCGGACGAGCAGTTCTTC

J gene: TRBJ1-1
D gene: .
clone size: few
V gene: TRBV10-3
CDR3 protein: CAIRGGEGGVTEAFF
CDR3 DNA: TGTGCCATCAGGGGAGGTGAGGGCGGGGTGACTGAAGCTTTCTTT

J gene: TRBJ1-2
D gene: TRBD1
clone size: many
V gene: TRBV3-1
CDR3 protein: CASSDRQGAMSNYGYTF
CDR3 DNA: TGTGCCAGCAGCGACAGACAGGGCGCTATGTCTAACTATGGCTACACCTTC

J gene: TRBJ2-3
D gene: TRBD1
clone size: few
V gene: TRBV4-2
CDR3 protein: CASSQAGTAGTDTQYF
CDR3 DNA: TGTGCCAGCAGCCAAGCCGGGACAGCGGGCACAGATACGCAGTATTTT

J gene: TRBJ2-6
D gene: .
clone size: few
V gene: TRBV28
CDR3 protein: CASSSPRTSGANVLTF
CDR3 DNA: TGTGCCAGCAGTTCCCCCCGGACCTCTGGGGCCAACGTCCTGACTTTC

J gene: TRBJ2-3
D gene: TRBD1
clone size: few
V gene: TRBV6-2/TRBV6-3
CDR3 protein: CASSYSKGARADTQYF
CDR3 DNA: TGTGCCAGCAGTTACTCCAAGGGGGCGAGGGCAGATACGCAGTATTTT

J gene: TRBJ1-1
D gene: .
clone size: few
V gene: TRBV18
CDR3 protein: CASSPSILGRVNTEAFF
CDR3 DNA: TGTGCCAGCTCACCAAGTATCCTAGGCAGGGTGAACACTGAAGCTTTCTTT

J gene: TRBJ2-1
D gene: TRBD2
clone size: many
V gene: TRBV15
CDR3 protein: CATSRTSGLYNEQFF
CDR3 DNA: TGTGCCACCAGCAGAACTAGCGGGCTATACAATGAGCAGTTCTTC

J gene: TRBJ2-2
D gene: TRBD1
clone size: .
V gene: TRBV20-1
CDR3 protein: CSARDRGQGYTGELFF
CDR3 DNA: TGCAGTGCTAGAGATCGAGGACAGGGATACACCGGGGAGCTGTTTTTT

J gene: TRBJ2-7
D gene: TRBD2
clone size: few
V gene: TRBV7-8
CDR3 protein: CASSLARGGLAGVQTYEQYF
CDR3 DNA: TGTGCCAGCAGCTTAGCGCGGGGAGGACTAGCGGGAGTACAGACTTACGAGCAGTACTTC

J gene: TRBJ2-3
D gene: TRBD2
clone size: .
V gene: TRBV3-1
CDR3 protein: CASSPLTSGSYTQYF
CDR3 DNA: TGTGCCAGCAGCCCCCTGACTAGCGGGAGTTATACGCAGTATTTT

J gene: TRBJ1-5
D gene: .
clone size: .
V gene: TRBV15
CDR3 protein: CATSRASGTEAQPQHF
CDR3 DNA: TGTGCCACCAGCAGGGCATCCGGGACGGAGGCCCAGCCCCAGCATTTT

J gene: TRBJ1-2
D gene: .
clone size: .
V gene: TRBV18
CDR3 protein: CASSTPTGRGVGYTF
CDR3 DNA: TGTGCCAGCTCAACCCCGACCGGGCGCGGTGTTGGCTACACCTTC

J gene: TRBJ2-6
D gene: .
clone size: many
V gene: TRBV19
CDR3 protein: CASGGQGWANVLTF
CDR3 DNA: TGTGCCAGTGGCGGGCAGGGGTGGGCCAACGTCCTGACTTTC